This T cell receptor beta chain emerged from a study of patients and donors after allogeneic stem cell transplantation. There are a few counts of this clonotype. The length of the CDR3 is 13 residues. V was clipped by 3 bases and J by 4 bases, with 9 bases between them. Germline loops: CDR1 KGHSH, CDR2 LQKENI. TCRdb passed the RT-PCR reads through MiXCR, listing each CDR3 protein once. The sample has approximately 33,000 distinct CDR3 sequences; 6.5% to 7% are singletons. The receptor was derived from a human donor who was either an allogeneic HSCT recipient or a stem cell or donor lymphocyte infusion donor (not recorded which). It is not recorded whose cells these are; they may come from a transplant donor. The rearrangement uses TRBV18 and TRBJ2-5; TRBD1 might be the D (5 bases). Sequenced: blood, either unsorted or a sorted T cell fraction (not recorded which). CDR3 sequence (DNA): TGTGCCAGCTCACCTCAGGGTCGAGAGACCCAGTACTTC. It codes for CASSPQGRETQYF.